The present T cell receptor (beta chain) was sequenced within a study of blood T cell repertoires in COVID-19. The CDR3 spans 15 residues. V shed 3 bases and J 1 base; nucleotides not matched to a gene: 2. The germline gives CDR1 MNHEY, CDR2 SVGAGI. The age range of participants was about 18 to 89 years, with residence in under 25 US areas. Within the 2 weeks before study entry, each person in the exposed group met a COVID-19 case. In the study's own analysis: By means of reference gene primer amplification, nucleated cell counts were estimated. Measured with immunoSEQ multiplex PCR; TCRdb has only the in-frame clones, and not every one. That table furnishes V, J and clone size, whereas the DNA furnished D and trimming. Of almost 350,000 clones in the sample, 88% are singletons; the top ten hold approximately 0.97%.

The gene calls are TRBV6-5 and TRBJ2-2; TRBD2 agrees at 7 bases. The sample was PBMCs or T cells enriched from blood (not recorded which). This TCR derives from a young woman who had been exposed to COVID-19. This CDR3 reads CASSYWEGNTGELFF. The DNA of the CDR3 is TGTGCCAGCAGTTATTGGGAGGGGAACACCGGGGAGCTGTTTTTT.